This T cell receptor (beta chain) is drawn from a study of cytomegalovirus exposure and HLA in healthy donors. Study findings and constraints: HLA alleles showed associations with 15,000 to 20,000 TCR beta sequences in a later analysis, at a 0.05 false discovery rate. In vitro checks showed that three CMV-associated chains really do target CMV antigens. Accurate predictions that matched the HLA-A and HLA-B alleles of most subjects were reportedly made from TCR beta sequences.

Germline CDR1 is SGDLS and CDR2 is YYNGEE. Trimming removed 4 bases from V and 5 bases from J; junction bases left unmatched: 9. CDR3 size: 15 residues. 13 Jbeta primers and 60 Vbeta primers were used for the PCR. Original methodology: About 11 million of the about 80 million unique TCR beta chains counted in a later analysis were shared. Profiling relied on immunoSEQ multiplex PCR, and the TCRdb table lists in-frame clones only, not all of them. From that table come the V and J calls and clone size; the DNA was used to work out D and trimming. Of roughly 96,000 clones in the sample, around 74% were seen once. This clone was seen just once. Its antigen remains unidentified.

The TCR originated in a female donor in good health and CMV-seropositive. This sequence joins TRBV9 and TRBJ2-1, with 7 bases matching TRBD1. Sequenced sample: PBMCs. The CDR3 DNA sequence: TGTGCCAGCAGCCATAACGGACAGGCTCACAATGAGCAGTTCTTC. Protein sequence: CASSHNGQAHNEQFF.